The T cell receptor beta chain under discussion was sequenced for a study of graft-versus-host responses after intestinal transplantation. Study-level background: Every one of the recipients received anti-thymocyte globulin induction and afterwards took tacrolimus and steroids for around 3 years.

In regard to this clone: What it binds is not known.

Here immunoSEQ multiplex PCR was the method, and the copy in TCRdb shows in-frame clones only, minus some. The table lists tens of thousands of clones, roughly 90% of them singletons, with around 2.5% in the top ten. Findings of the study overall: Recipient-marrow GvH clones were detected, some having first appeared in ileum or blood. Allografts carried high graft-versus-host to host-versus-graft clonal ratios in patients having graft-donor T cell macrochimerism.

There are 16 residues in the CDR3. Germline V gives CDR1 MNHNS, CDR2 SASEGT. Trimming removed 2 bases at V and 4 bases at J, with 15 bases between. The V call is TRBV6-1, the J call TRBJ1-3; D is perhaps TRBD1 (5 bases). The sample consisted of unstimulated CD8+ T cells sorted from spleen or lymph node cells, taken before intestinal transplant. The clonotype originates from a human donor who received an intestinal transplant. CDR3 DNA sequence: TGTGCCAGCAGTGAATCCCCGGGGGGAATCGGAAACACCATATATTTT. It yields the protein CASSESPGGIGNTIYF.